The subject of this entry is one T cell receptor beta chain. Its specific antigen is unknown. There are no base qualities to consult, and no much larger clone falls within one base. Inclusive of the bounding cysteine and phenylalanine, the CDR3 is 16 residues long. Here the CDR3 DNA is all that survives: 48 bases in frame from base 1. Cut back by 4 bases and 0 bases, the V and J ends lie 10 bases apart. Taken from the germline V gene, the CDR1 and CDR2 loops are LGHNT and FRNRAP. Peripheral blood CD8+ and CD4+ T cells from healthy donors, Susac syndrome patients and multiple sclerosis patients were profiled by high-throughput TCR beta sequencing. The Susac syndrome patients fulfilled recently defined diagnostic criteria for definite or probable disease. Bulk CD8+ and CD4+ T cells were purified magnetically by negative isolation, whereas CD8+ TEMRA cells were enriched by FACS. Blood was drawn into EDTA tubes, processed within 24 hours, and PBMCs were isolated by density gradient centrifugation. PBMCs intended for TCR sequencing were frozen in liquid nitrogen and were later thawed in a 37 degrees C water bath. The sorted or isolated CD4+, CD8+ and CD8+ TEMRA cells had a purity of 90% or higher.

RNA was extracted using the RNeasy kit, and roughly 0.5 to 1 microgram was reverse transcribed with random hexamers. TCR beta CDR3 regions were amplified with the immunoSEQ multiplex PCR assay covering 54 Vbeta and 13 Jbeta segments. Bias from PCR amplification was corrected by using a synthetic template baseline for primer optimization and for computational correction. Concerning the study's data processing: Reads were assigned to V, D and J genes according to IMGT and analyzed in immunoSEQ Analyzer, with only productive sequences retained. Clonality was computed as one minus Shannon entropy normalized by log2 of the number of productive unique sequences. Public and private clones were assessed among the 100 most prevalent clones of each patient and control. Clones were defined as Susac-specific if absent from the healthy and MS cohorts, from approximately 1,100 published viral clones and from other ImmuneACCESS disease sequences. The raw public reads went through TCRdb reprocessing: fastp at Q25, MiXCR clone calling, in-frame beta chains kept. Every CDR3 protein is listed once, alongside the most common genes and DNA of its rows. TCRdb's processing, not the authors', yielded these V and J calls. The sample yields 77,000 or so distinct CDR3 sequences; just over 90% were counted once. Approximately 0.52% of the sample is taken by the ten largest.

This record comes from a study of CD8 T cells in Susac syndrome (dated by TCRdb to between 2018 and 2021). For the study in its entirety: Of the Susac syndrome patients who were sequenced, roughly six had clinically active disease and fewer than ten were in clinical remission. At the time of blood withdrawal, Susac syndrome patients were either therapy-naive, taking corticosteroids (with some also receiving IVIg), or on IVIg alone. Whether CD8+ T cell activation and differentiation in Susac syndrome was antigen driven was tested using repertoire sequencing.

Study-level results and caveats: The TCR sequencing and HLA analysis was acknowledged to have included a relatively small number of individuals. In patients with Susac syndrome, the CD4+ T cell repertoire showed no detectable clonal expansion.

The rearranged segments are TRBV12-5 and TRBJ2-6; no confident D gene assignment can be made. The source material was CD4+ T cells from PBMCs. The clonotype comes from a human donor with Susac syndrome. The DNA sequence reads TGTGCTAGTGGTTCCGTACACAGCTCTGGGGCCAACGTCCTGACTTTC. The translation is CASGSVHSSGANVLTF.